Sequencing of this TCR beta chain was carried out in a study of T cells in Graves' hyperthyroidism and ophthalmopathy (dated by TCRdb to the late 2010s). The study in broad terms: Peripheral blood samples were taken at initial diagnosis, before any treatment was given. TCR V-J signatures able to tell the groups apart were searched for in a discovery cohort of 90 to 100 patients, of whom 43 had Graves' ophthalmopathy and about 55 had stable Graves' hyperthyroidism. In addition, the study compared T-cell repertoires in thyroid tissue and in blood from six Graves' hyperthyroidism patients. After blood sampling, hyperthyroidism patients were treated with methimazole at a starting dose of 30 mg daily, and ophthalmopathy patients were treated with high-dose intravenous methylprednisolone. The paper reports TCR Vbeta CDR3 sequencing of 140 or so peripheral blood samples: approximately 43 ophthalmopathy, over 70 hyperthyroidism and around 17 progressor patients. Prospective prediction of ophthalmopathy was tested in an independent validation cohort of 18 to 20 hyperthyroidism patients and some 17 patients who later progressed to ophthalmopathy. The 90 to 100 discovery patients were randomly divided into training and test sets at a 7:3 ratio.

Paper-wide results and their limitations: Blood samples also contained most of the expanded thyroid clonotypes (frequency above 0.001), which suggests that blood repertoires may reflect thyroid immune responses. In cross-validation, a model built on a 13 V-J signature told ophthalmopathy apart from stable hyperthyroidism with 87.88% sensitivity and approximately 81% specificity, and in testing the same model reached 80%/75%. No statistical method was used to fix the sample size in advance, and group allocation was not hidden from the investigators. In validation, progression to ophthalmopathy was predicted by the model with almost 71% sensitivity and roughly 76% specificity, a median of roughly six months before onset.

Hyperthyroidism patients were aged 18 to 65 years and newly diagnosed, with disease duration of less than 2 months. Any patient with an uncontrolled infection, another autoimmune disease, pregnancy or lactation was excluded. Clinical symptoms, serum thyroxine and TRAb, thyroid ultrasound, and orbital computed tomography formed the basis for the diagnoses. Blood from progressor patients was collected at the time of first diagnosis with hyperthyroidism, before any ophthalmopathy symptoms had appeared. Ficoll-Paque density gradient centrifugation was used to isolate PBMCs from about 9 ml of fresh peripheral blood. Patients classed as progressors first received a Graves' hyperthyroidism diagnosis and then went on to develop ophthalmopathy during follow-up. Total RNA was extracted using Trizol reagent, and RNA quality was assessed on an Agilent 2100 Bioanalyzer. The TCR beta CDR3 regions were amplified from RNA transcripts. The first round of RT-PCR for the TCR CDR3 was performed with the HTBI primer set and the Qiagen OneStep RT-PCR kit. Libraries were constructed in a second round of multiplex PCR, after which size selection and purification were carried out. Sequencing of the libraries was done on an Illumina HiSeq2000 using paired-end 100 bp reads. Per the original workflow: Raw data were processed with SOAPnuke, discarding reads with adapters, uncalled bases, mean Phred below 15, or no exact constant-primer or identifier match. High-quality paired reads were merged using COPE v1.2.5, and each unique nucleotide sequence was defined as a clonotype. MiTCR v1.1 was used to align clonotypes to the IMGT TRBV, TRBD and TRBJ reference segments. Analysis was restricted to V-J combinations with a frequency above 0.0001, which covered over 98% of repertoires. The TCS score was defined as the ratio of F50 (clonal expansion) to E x V (chaos), calculated using BLOSUM62-based TCRdist between CDR3 peptides within each V-J. Welch's t-statistics and random forest reduced 450 to 600 V-J features to roughly 13, which were used in a naive Bayes classifier (R e1071). TCRdb cleaned the public reads at Q25 with fastp, built clones with MiXCR and kept in-frame beta chains. Entries are consolidated by CDR3 protein sequence, retaining the most common genes and DNA. The V and J calls were determined by TCRdb, not by the authors. This sample gives under 350,000 distinct CDR3 sequences in total; approximately 12% of them show up just once. 7.5% to 8% of the sample lies in the top ten.

This clonotype was counted only a few times. Its antigen target is currently unknown. No much larger clone exists at a distance of one base, and base qualities are not known. Unmatched junction bases come to 5, with V trimmed by 5 bases and J by 2 bases. CDR1 and CDR2, per the germline V gene, are MDHEN and SYDVKM. Its CDR3 holds 15 amino acids, cysteine through phenylalanine. Of all the DNA, just the CDR3 is kept, 45 bases in frame from base 1. The receptor chain draws on TRBV28 and TRBJ2-7, and 11 junction bases match TRBD2. Sequencing was done on a sample of blood. The clonotype comes from a woman between 25 and 40 years old with Graves' hyperthyroidism that later progressed to Graves' ophthalmopathy. The CDR3 region: CASSTSGGDPYEQYF. At the DNA level, the sequence is TGTGCCAGCAGTACTAGCGGGGGAGATCCCTACGAGCAGTACTTC.